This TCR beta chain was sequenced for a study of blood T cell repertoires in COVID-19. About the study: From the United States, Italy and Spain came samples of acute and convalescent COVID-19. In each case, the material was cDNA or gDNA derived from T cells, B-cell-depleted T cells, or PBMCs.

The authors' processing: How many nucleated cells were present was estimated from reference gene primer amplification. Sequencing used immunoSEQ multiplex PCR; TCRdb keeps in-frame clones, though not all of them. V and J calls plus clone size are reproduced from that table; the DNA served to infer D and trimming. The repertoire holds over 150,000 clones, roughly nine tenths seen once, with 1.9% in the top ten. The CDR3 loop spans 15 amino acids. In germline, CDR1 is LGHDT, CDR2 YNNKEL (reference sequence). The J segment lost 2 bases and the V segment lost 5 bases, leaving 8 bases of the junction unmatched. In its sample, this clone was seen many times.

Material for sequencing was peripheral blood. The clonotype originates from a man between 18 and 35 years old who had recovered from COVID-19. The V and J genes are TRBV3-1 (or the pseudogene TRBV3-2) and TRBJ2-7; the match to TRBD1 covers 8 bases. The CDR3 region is CASSYPGQVTYEQYF. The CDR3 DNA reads TGTGCCAGCAGCTACCCGGGACAGGTAACCTACGAGCAGTACTTC.